This T cell receptor beta chain appears in the sequencing data of a study of sequential checkpoint blockade in melanoma. Repertoires were generated with immunoSEQ multiplex PCR, while TCRdb's copy carries only in-frame clones and drops some. The sample consists of about 13,000 clones, roughly four fifths of them appearing once. Described treatment: randomized to nivolumab then ipilimumab (arm A) or the reverse (arm B). The CDR3 covers 16 residues. Germline CDR1 reads SGHTA; CDR2 reads FQGTGA. The germline V and J ends were trimmed by 1 base and 4 bases, with 17 bases remaining between them. The material was CD8+ T cells sorted from blood (inferred from file names), obtained from a patient given nivolumab and ipilimumab in sequence. The chain joins TRBV7-3 to TRBJ2-7, with a weak D call TRBD2 (5 bases). The clonotype originates from a human patient with melanoma. Some clones in this sample may be carry-over from other donors' samples. CDR3 protein: CASSLIRATGYYEQYF. The CDR3 DNA is TGTGCCAGCAGCTTAATAAGGGCCACGGGGTATTACGAGCAGTACTTC.